The rows below give T cell receptor beta chains drawn from one sample of a study of cytomegalovirus exposure and HLA in healthy donors. Measured with immunoSEQ multiplex PCR; TCRdb has only the in-frame clones, and not every one. The repertoire has approximately 110,000 clones, under 80% of them found once; the top ten carry about 4.2%. Material for sequencing was PBMCs. The source is a woman aged 40 to 50 in good health and CMV-seropositive. Each CDR3 is given with its conserved first and last residue. The D gene is left open where the match is weak. Size values are once, few and many counts, or a class for expanded clones, and some rows have none.

TGTGCCAGCAGCTCATCCGCCGGACTTACGGGGGCCAACGTCCTGACTTTC	CASSSSAGLTGANVLTF	.	.	TRBJ2-6	TRBV7-3
TGTGCCAGCAGCCCGTCGCTCGGATATAGCAGTCAGCCCCAGCATTTT	CASSPSLGYSSQPQHF	.	.	TRBJ1-5	TRBV7-6
TGCAGCGTTGGGGCAGCACTTAACACTGAAGCTTTCTTT	CSVGAALNTEAFF	few	.	TRBJ1-1	TRBV29-1
TGTGCTAGCAGCCCCGAGACCTTAGCGGGGGGACGTAGCACAGATACGCAGTATTTT	CASSPETLAGGRSTDTQYF	few	TRBD2	TRBJ2-3	TRBV7-7
TGTGCCAGCAGCTTAGGACACGATGAAGCTTTCTTT	CASSLGHDEAFF	few	.	TRBJ1-1	TRBV7-9
TGCGCCAGCAGCTTGGACGGACAGGGGATTGGTTCACCCCTCCACTTT	CASSLDGQGIGSPLHF	few	TRBD1	TRBJ1-6	TRBV5-1
TGTGCCAGCAGTGCCAGGGGATCACCCCTCCACTTT	CASSARGSPLHF	.	.	TRBJ1-6	TRBV6-5
TGTGCCAGTAGTATAGGACAGCCTAATCAGCCCCAGCATTTT	CASSIGQPNQPQHF	.	.	TRBJ1-5	TRBV19
TGTGCCAGCAGCGCAGGGGGCATGCGGACCGGGGAGCTGTTTTTT	CASSAGGMRTGELFF	.	TRBD1	TRBJ2-2	TRBV6-6
TGTGCCAGCAGCCCTAGGACTAGCGCAACAACCCAGTACTTC	CASSPRTSATTQYF	few	TRBD2	TRBJ2-5	TRBV7-9
TGTGCCAGCTCACCATCCCAGAACACCGGGGAGCTGTTTTTT	CASSPSQNTGELFF	.	.	TRBJ2-2	TRBV18
TGTGCCAGTAGTATCACAGCCCTTAATGAAAAACTGTTTTTT	CASSITALNEKLFF	once	.	TRBJ1-4	TRBV19
TGTGCCAGCAGCCCTCTGTCCCGCCCCCCATCAACAGGGACCGGGGAGCTGTTTTTT	CASSPLSRPPSTGTGELFF	.	.	TRBJ2-2	TRBV11-2
TGTGCCACCAGCAGGGAAGGGGGTTCACCCCTCCACTTT	CATSREGGSPLHF	.	.	TRBJ1-6	TRBV15
TGTGCCAGCGTCCGGGACAGGGTCCTTTTAGCTGAAGCTTTCTTT	CASVRDRVLLAEAFF	.	TRBD1	TRBJ1-1	TRBV2
TGTGCCAGCAGCTTGTGGTTAACGGGAGAAGTGACGCAGTATTTT	CASSLWLTGEVTQYF	.	.	TRBJ2-3	TRBV5-6
TGTGCCAGCAGCCAAGATGCGGGGATCTACGAGCAGTACTTC	CASSQDAGIYEQYF	few	.	TRBJ2-7	TRBV14
TGTGCCAGCAGTGGAGAAGACAGGGGGCCCGCCGGGCAGCCCCAGCATTTT	CASSGEDRGPAGQPQHF	.	TRBD1	TRBJ1-5	TRBV6-1
TGTGCCAGCAGCTTTGACGGGAGGGAGCAGTTCTTC	CASSFDGREQFF	.	TRBD2	TRBJ2-1	TRBV7-9
TGTGCCAGCAGCTTAGGGACAGGGGGCATGAGTGGGGAGACCCAGTACTTC	CASSLGTGGMSGETQYF	once	TRBD1	TRBJ2-5	TRBV9
TGTGCCAGCAGCTCCCCCGGAGGTCCCACAGATACGCAGTATTTT	CASSSPGGPTDTQYF	.	.	TRBJ2-3	TRBV9
TGCGCCAGCAGCTTGGTACAGGGGAACACTGAAGCTTTCTTT	CASSLVQGNTEAFF	.	.	TRBJ1-1	TRBV5-1
TGTGCCAGCTCACCACCATTAGGGGCGGGCAATCAGCCCCAGCATTTT	CASSPPLGAGNQPQHF	.	.	TRBJ1-5	TRBV18